Below, 28 T cell receptor beta chains from the same sample are listed, as sequenced in a study of cytomegalovirus exposure and HLA in healthy donors. Data came from immunoSEQ multiplex PCR; TCRdb stores just in-frame clones and leaves some out. The table shows roughly 250,000 clones, with around 87% occurring only once. The material sequenced was PBMCs. All receptors come from a man between 18 and 35 years old in good health and CMV-seronegative.

The rearrangement joins TRBV5-4 to TRBJ2-7, with D hard to call. Trimming stripped 0 bases from V and 1 base from J, with 8 bases between. CDR1 is SGHNT, CDR2 YYREEE, per germline (reference sequence). The CDR3 runs 14 residues. In nucleotides, the CDR3 is TGTGCCAGCAGCTTGGCCGGTAGTTCCTACGAGCAGTACTTC. Its protein product is CASSLAGSSYEQYF.

The genes are TRBV10-3 and TRBJ2-3, with TRBD2 matching 7 bases. The CDR3 totals 14 residues. The V gene end was trimmed by 10 bases and the J gene end by 4 bases; junction bases not matched to a gene: 11. Germline V gene lookup returns CDR1 ENHRY and CDR2 SYGVKD. CDR3 residues: CATTTRGESDTQYF. In DNA form, the CDR3 reads TGTGCCACAACTACCCGGGGGGAATCAGATACGCAGTATTTT.

The J gene is TRBJ2-2, the V gene TRBV7-9; perhaps TRBD2 as D (6 bases). The germline V and J ends were trimmed by 2 bases and 3 bases, with 10 bases remaining between them. This CDR3 contains 15 residues. The germline gives CDR1 SEHNR, CDR2 FQNEAQ (reference sequence). The CDR3 here is CASSLWDSYTGELFF. In nucleotides, the CDR3 is TGTGCCAGCAGCTTATGGGACTCCTACACCGGGGAGCTGTTTTTT.

The sample holds one count of this clone. The J gene is TRBJ2-3, the V gene TRBV27; tentative D call: TRBD1 (5 bases). Per germline, CDR1 MNHEY and CDR2 SMNVEV (reference sequence). CDR3 length equals 17 residues. V was trimmed by 1 base and J by 3 bases, leaving 17 bases between them. The DNA for the CDR3 is TGTGCCAGCAGTTTATTCAGCCAGGGCTTAGGTACAGATACGCAGTATTTT. This encodes CASSLFSQGLGTDTQYF.

In DNA, the CDR3 is TGTGCCAGCAGCGGCCGGGCCTGGGAGGACGAGCAGTACTTC. Its translation: CASSGRAWEDEQYF. The chain employs TRBV5-4 and TRBJ2-7; possibly TRBD2 for D (6 bases). V shed 4 bases and J shed 5 bases, with 16 bases lying between them. CDR1 and CDR2 (germline): SGHNT, YYREEE (reference sequence). The CDR3 has 14 amino acids.

V usage is TRBV7-9 and J usage is TRBJ2-7; D is unresolved. The V end was cut by 2 bases, the J end by 6 bases, with 5 bases between. The CDR3 runs 11 residues. Germline V gene lookup returns CDR1 SEHNR and CDR2 FQNEAQ (reference sequence). This chain's CDR3 is CASSLRVEQYF. The CDR3 nucleotides read TGTGCCAGCAGCTTACGGGTCGAGCAGTACTTC.

The chain combines TRBV5-5 with TRBJ1-6, with unresolved D. Looked up from germline, CDR1 is SGHKS and CDR2 is YYEKEE (reference sequence). This CDR3 spans 13 amino acids. V was cut by 1 base and J by 12 bases, with 11 bases left in between. The CDR3 DNA reads TGTGCCAGCAGCTTGAGTAGGGAGCGACCCCTCCACTTT. Translated, it gives CASSLSRERPLHF.

This clone has just a few counts. V is TRBV4-3 and J is TRBJ2-7, with a tentative D call TRBD1 (6 bases). V lost 6 bases to trimming and J lost 3 bases, with 21 bases between them. Germline V gene lookup returns CDR1 LGHNA and CDR2 YSLEER. CDR3 length equals 16 residues. The CDR3 reads CASSQGHGIPSYEQYF. The CDR3 bases are TGCGCCAGCAGTCAGGGACACGGGATACCCAGCTACGAGCAGTACTTC.

This rearrangement joins TRBV10-1 to TRBJ2-1; D may be TRBD2 (5 bases). Trimming removed 3 bases at V and 0 bases at J, with 9 bases between. CDR3 length equals 15 residues. CDR1 and CDR2 (germline): WNHNN, SYGVQD (reference sequence). The DNA of the CDR3 is TGCGCCAGCAGTGAATCTGGGAGCTCCTACAATGAGCAGTTCTTC. Protein product: CASSESGSSYNEQFF.

This chain links TRBV11-2 with TRBJ2-1; possible D gene TRBD2, 6 bases. CDR3 length: 12 amino acids. Germline CDR1 reads SGHAT; CDR2 reads FQNNGV. V shed 4 bases and J shed 10 bases, with 11 bases lying between them. This CDR3 reads CASSWGTSEQFF. Written as DNA, the CDR3 is TGTGCCAGCAGCTGGGGGACTTCGGAGCAGTTCTTC.

The chain recombines TRBV28 with TRBJ2-1; 9 positions agree with TRBD1. CDR1 and CDR2 (germline): MDHEN, SYDVKM. The CDR3 runs 15 residues. V was clipped by 7 bases and J by 4 bases; unmatched bases: 8. The CDR3, as DNA: TGTGCCAGCACCCCACAGGGGGCTGGGTACAATGAGCAGTTCTTC. This sequence encodes CASTPQGAGYNEQFF.

This chain uses TRBV5-6 with TRBJ1-4, with 8 bases lining up with TRBD1. Trimming took 4 bases from V and 8 from J; bases not matched to a gene: 1. Germline CDR1 and CDR2: SGHDT and YYEEEE. The CDR3 totals 12 residues. The DNA for the CDR3 is TGTGCCAGCAGCCGACAGGGGGAAAAACTGTTTTTT. Translating it yields CASSRQGEKLFF.

V and J are TRBV6-5 and TRBJ1-4; D ambiguous. CDR1 is MNHEY, CDR2 SVGAGI, per germline. Trimming cost V 2 bases and J 1 base, with 11 bases left between them. This CDR3 is 16 amino acids long. The CDR3 protein is CASSYQPRRTNEKLFF. CDR3 DNA: TGTGCCAGCAGTTACCAACCGAGGAGAACTAATGAAAAACTGTTTTTT.

This rearrangement joins TRBV4-2 to TRBJ1-1, with TRBD1 as a possible D gene (6 bases). The V end was cut by 0 bases, the J end by 6 bases, with 20 bases between. CDR3 length equals 17 residues. In germline, CDR1 is LGHNA, CDR2 YNFKEQ. CDR3 DNA sequence: TGTGCCAGCAGCCAAGAACCGGGACACCCCCGAGGGCCTGAAGCTTTCTTT. It is translated as CASSQEPGHPRGPEAFF.

The chain uses TRBV7-3 and TRBJ2-7, with 8 bases matching TRBD1. CDR3 length: 15 residues. With V trimmed by 5 bases and J by 3 bases, 9 bases remained unmatched. Germline CDR1 SGHTA, CDR2 FQGTGA. CDR3: CASSPQGGSGYEQYF. Here the CDR3 DNA reads TGTGCCAGCAGCCCACAGGGGGGCTCTGGCTACGAGCAGTACTTC.

This clone appeared once. This chain uses TRBV7-3 with TRBJ2-1, with a tentative D call TRBD1 (6 bases). CDR1 and CDR2 from the germline V gene are SGHTA and FQGTGA. V lost 1 base and J 10 bases, leaving 17 bases between the germline ends. The CDR3 has 15 residues. In nucleotides, the CDR3 is TGTGCCAGCAGCTTAAACCCAGGGGAAGGGTGGGAGCAGTTCTTC. This sequence encodes CASSLNPGEGWEQFF.

The gene calls are TRBV27 and TRBJ1-3, with D tentatively TRBD1 (5 bases). Germline V gene lookup returns CDR1 MNHEY and CDR2 SMNVEV (reference sequence). The CDR3 is 14 amino acids. The V and J ends lost 6 bases and 4 bases respectively, with 13 bases between them. Written as DNA, the CDR3 is TGTGCCAGCAGAGTTACAGGATCCGGAAACACCATATATTTT. This translates into CASRVTGSGNTIYF.

The chain combines TRBV6-1 with TRBJ1-5; D is ambiguous. The germline V and J ends were trimmed by 6 bases and 9 bases, with 15 bases remaining between them. Looked up from germline, CDR1 is MNHNS and CDR2 is SASEGT. The CDR3 loop spans 13 amino acids. The CDR3 region has the DNA TGTGCCAGCAGCCCAAGCGGGGTTCTGCCCCAGCATTTT. As protein: CASSPSGVLPQHF.

The chain couples TRBV7-9 to TRBJ1-2; TRBD1 might be the D (5 bases). Germline loops: CDR1 SEHNR, CDR2 FQNEAQ (reference sequence). The CDR3 has 15 amino acids. V lost 2 bases and J 3 bases, leaving 13 bases between the germline ends. CDR3 in DNA: TGTGCCAGCAGCTTAAGTGGGGCGAGTGACTATGGCTACACCTTC. Protein product: CASSLSGASDYGYTF.

As DNA, the CDR3 is TGTGCCAGTACCCCCGGGAGGGCAACTAATGAAAAACTGTTTTTT. Translated, it gives CASTPGRATNEKLFF. The chain carries TRBV19 and TRBJ1-4; D is ambiguous. This CDR3 is 15 amino acids long. Germline V gene data show CDR1 as LNHDA and CDR2 as SQIVND (reference sequence). Trimming cost V 7 bases and J 0 bases, with 12 bases left between them.

The V call is TRBV30, the J call TRBJ2-2; 9 bases fit TRBD2. Germline V lookup: CDR1 GTSNPN, CDR2 SVGIG (reference sequence). The CDR3 length is 13 residues. The V and J ends lost 8 bases and 6 bases, in that order; junction bases with no gene match: 7. The CDR3 reads CALWGLAPGELFF. CDR3 bases: TGTGCCCTTTGGGGACTAGCCCCCGGGGAGCTGTTTTTT.

The rearrangement joins TRBV28 to TRBJ2-3, with D possibly being TRBD1 (6 bases). V lost 10 bases and J 7 bases, leaving 21 bases between the germline ends. Germline V gene sequence: CDR1 MDHEN, CDR2 SYDVKM. The CDR3 spans 14 residues. CDR3 sequence (DNA): TGTGCCATCCTAGGGGGACCGCCGGCATATACGCAGTATTTT. Protein sequence: CAILGGPPAYTQYF.

V gene TRBV7-6 combines with J gene TRBJ1-2, with D unresolved. The CDR3 sequence is 13 residues long. Germline V CDR1 and CDR2: SGHVS, FNYEAQ. V lost 7 bases and J lost 7, with 16 bases in between. The CDR3 sequence is CASTSPGFVGYTF. The CDR3 DNA reads as TGTGCCAGCACCTCTCCGGGTTTCGTTGGCTACACCTTC.

The chain uses TRBV18 and TRBJ1-5; D uncertain. V lost 4 bases, J lost 6 bases, and 10 bases lay in between. Germline V gene sequence: CDR1 KGHSH, CDR2 LQKENI. The CDR3 contains 13 residues. Written as DNA, the CDR3 is TGTGCCAGCTCACGAGGGTATGGTCAGCCCCAGCATTTT. Residues: CASSRGYGQPQHF.

This chain's CDR3 is CASTRNYNSPLHF. The CDR3 DNA follows: TGTGCCAGCACCAGGAACTATAATTCACCCCTCCACTTT. J is TRBJ1-6 and V is TRBV6-5; D ambiguous. V dropped 7 bases and J dropped 3 bases, with 7 bases sitting between them. Germline CDR1 and CDR2: MNHEY and SVGAGI. This CDR3 is built from 13 residues.

In its sample, this clone was seen a few times. The chain carries TRBV10-1 and TRBJ1-1; tentatively, D is TRBD1 (6 bases). This CDR3 contains 13 residues. The V end lost 6 bases, the J end lost 0 bases, and 8 bases lay between the germline ends. Per germline, CDR1 WNHNN and CDR2 SYGVQD (reference sequence). As DNA, the CDR3 is TGCGCCAGCAGGGACAGCCTGAACACTGAAGCTTTCTTT. Its translation: CASRDSLNTEAFF.

The rearrangement links TRBV4-1 to TRBJ2-7; TRBD2 is a possible D gene (6 bases). Per the germline V gene, CDR1 is MGHRA and CDR2 is YSYEKL. Trimming took 1 base from V and 5 from J, leaving 15 bases between them. CDR3 length equals 15 residues. The CDR3 reads CASSQGTNRRDEQYF. The CDR3 bases are TGCGCCAGCAGCCAAGGGACCAACAGGAGGGACGAGCAGTACTTC.

J is TRBJ1-5 and V is TRBV9; D call uncertain. Between the trimmed V and J ends, which lost 4 bases and 9 bases, there was a span of 14 bases. The germline CDR1 and CDR2 sequences are SGDLS and YYNGEE. The CDR3 is 13 residues long. The CDR3 loop is CASSPRGVGPQHF. The CDR3 DNA reads as TGTGCCAGCAGCCCCAGAGGAGTTGGGCCCCAGCATTTT.